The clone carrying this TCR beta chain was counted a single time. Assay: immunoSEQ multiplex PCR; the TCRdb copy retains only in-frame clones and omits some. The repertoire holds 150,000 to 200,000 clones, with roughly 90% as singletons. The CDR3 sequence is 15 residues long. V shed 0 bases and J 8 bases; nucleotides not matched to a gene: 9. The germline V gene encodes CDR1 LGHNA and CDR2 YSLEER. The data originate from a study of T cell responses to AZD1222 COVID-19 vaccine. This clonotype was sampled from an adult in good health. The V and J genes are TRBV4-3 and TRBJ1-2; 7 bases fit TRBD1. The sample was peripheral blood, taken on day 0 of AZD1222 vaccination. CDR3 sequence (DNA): TGCGCCAGCAGCCAAGACCGAGGACAGGCCGCAGGCTACACCTTC. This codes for CASSQDRGQAAGYTF.